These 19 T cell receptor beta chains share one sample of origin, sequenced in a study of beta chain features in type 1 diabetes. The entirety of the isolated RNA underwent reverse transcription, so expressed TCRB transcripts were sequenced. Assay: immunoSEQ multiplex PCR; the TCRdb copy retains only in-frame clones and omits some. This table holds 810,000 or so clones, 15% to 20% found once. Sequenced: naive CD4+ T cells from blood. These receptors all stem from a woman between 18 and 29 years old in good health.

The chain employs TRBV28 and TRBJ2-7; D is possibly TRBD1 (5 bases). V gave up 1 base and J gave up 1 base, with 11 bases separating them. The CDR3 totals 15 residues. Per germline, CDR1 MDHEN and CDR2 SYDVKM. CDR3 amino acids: CASSLSAAGSYEQYF. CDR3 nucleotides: TGTGCCAGCAGTTTATCTGCGGCAGGGTCCTACGAGCAGTACTTC.

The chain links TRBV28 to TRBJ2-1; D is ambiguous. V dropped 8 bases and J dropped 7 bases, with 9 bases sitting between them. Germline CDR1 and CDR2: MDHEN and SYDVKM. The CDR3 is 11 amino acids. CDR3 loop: CASGRTNEQFF. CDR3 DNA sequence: TGTGCCAGCGGGCGTACGAATGAGCAGTTCTTC. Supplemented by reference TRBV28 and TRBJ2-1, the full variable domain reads DVKVTQSSRYLVKRTGEKVFLECVQDMDHENMFWYRQDPGLGLRLIYFSYDVKMKEKGDIPEGYSVSREKKERFSLILESASTNQTSMYLCASGRTNEQFFGPGTRLTVL.

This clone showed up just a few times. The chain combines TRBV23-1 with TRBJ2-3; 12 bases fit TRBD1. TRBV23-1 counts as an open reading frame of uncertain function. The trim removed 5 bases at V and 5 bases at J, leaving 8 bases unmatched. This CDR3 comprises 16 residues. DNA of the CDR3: TGCGCCAGCAGTAAATGGGACAGGGGGCGCTTAGATACGCAGTATTTT. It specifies CASSKWDRGRLDTQYF.

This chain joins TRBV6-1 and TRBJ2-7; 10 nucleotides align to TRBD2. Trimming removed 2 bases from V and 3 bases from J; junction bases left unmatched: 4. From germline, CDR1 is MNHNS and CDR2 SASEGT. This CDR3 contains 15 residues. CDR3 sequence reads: CASSEPGLALYEQYF. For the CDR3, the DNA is TGTGCCAGCAGTGAACCGGGACTAGCGCTCTACGAGCAGTACTTC.

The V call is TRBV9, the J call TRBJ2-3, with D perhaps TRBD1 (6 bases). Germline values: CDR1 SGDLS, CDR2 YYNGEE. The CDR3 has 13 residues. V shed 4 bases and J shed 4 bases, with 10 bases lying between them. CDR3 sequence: CASSLTGSDTQYF. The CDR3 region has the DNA TGTGCCAGCAGCCTTACAGGGTCAGATACGCAGTATTTT.

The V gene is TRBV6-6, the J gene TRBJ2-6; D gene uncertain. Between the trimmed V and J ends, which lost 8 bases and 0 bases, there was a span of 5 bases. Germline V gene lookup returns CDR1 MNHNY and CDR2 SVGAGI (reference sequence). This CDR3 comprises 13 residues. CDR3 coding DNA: TGTGCCAGCGGATCCTCTGGGGCCAACGTCCTGACTTTC. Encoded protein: CASGSSGANVLTF.

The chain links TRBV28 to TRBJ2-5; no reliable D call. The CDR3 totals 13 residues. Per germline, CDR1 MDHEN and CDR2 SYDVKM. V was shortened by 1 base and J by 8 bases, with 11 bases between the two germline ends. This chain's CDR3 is CASSLSPLGTQYF. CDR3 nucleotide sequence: TGTGCCAGCAGTTTATCTCCCTTGGGTACCCAGTACTTC.

The CDR3 nucleotides are TGTGCCAGCAGTACCGACCTGGCAGATACGCAGTATTTT. As protein: CASSTDLADTQYF. The chain joins TRBV2 to TRBJ2-3, with D hard to call. Germline V gene data show CDR1 as SNHLY and CDR2 as FYNNEI. The CDR3 contains 13 residues. Deletions cut 5 bases from V and 4 bases from J, with 10 bases between. Based on the CDR3 plus reference TRBV2 and TRBJ2-3, the full variable domain is EPEVTQTPSHQVTQMGQEVILRCVPISNHLYFYWYRQILGQKVEFLVSFYNNEISEKSEIFDDQFSVERPDGSNFTLKIRSTKLEDSAMYFCASSTDLADTQYFGPGTRLTVL.

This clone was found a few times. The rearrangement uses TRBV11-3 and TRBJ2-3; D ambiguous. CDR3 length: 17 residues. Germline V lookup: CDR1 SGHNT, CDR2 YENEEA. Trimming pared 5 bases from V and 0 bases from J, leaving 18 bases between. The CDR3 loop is CASSRRAVGFSTDTQYF. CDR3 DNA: TGTGCCAGCAGCCGACGGGCGGTTGGATTTAGCACAGATACGCAGTATTTT.

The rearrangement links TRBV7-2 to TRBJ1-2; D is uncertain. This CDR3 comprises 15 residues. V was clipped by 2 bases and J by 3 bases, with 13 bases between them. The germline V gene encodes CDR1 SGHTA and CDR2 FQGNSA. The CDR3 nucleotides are TGTGCCAGCAGCTTAATGGTCTCAGAGTACTATGGCTACACCTTC. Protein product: CASSLMVSEYYGYTF.

The CDR3 region is CATGTPGYEQYF. The CDR3 DNA sequence: TGTGCCACCGGAACCCCAGGATACGAGCAGTACTTC. The V call is TRBV15, the J call TRBJ2-5; D uncertain. The DNA matches TRBJ2-7 better at its end, which makes the J call doubtful. Germline assignment: CDR1 LNHNV and CDR2 YYDKDF (reference sequence). This CDR3 has 12 amino acids.

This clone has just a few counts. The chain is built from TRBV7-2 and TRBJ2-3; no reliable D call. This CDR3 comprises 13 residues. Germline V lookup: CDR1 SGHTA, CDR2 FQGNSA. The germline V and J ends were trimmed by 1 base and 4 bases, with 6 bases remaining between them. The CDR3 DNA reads TGTGCCAGCAGCTTAGAAACGGCAGATACGCAGTATTTT. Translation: CASSLETADTQYF.

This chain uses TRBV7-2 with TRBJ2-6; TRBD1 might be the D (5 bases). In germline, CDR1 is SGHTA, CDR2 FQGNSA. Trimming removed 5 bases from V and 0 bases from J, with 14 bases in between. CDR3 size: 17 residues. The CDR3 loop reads CASSQQGMASGANVLTF. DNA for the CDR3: TGTGCCAGCAGCCAGCAGGGAATGGCCTCTGGGGCCAACGTCCTGACTTTC.

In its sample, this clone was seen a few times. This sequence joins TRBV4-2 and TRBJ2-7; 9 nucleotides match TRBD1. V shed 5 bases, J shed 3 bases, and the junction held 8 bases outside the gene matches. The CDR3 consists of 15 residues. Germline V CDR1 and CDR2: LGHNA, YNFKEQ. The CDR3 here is CASSYRTGVIYEQYF. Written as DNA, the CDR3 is TGTGCCAGCAGCTACCGGACAGGGGTGATCTACGAGCAGTACTTC.

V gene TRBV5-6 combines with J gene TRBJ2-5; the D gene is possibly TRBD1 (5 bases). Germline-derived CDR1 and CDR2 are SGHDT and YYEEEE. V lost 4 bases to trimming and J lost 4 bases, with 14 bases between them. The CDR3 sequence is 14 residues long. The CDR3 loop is CASSRLTVGETQYF. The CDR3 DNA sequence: TGTGCCAGCAGCCGTTTGACAGTAGGAGAGACCCAGTACTTC.

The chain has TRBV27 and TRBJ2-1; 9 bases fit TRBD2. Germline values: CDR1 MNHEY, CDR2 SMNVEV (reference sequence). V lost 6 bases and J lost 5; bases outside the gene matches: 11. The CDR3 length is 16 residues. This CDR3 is CASRARPGTSNNEQFF. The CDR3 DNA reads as TGTGCCAGCAGAGCCCGTCCCGGGACTAGCAACAATGAGCAGTTCTTC.

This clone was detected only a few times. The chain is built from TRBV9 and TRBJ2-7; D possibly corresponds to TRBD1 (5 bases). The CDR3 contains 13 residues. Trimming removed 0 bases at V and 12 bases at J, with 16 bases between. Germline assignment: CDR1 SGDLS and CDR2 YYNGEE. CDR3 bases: TGTGCCAGCAGCGTAGCAGGGCCCACCCGACTGTACTTC. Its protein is CASSVAGPTRLYF.

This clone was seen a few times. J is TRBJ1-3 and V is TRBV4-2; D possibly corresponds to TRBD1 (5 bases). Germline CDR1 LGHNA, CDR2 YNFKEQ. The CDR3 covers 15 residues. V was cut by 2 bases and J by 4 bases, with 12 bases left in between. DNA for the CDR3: TGTGCCAGCAGCCAATTCCGGGACCTCGGAAACACCATATATTTT. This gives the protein CASSQFRDLGNTIYF.

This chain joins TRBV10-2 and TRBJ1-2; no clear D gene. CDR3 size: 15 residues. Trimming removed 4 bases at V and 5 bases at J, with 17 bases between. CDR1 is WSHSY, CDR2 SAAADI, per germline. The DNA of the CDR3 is TGCGCCAGCAGTGCGCTCGGACGCCTCGGGTATGGCTACACCTTC. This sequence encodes CASSALGRLGYGYTF.